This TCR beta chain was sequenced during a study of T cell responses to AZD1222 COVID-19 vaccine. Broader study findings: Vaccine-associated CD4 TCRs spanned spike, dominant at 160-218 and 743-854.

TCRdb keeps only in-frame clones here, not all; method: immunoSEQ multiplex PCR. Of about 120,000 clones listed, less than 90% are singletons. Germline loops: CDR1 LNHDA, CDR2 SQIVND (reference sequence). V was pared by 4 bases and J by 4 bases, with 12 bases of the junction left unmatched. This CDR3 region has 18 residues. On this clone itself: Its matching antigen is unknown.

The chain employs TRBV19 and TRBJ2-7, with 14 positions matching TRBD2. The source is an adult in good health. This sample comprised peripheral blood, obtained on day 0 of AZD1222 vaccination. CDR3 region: CASSTYPGTSGRGYEQYF. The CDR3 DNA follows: TGTGCCAGTAGTACCTACCCTGGGACTAGCGGGAGAGGGTACGAGCAGTACTTC. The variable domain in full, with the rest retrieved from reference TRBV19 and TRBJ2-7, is DGGITQSPKYLFRKEGQNVTLSCEQNLNHDAMYWYRQDPGQGLRLIYYSQIVNDFQKGDIAEGYSVSREKKESFPLTVTSAQKNPTAFYLCASSTYPGTSGRGYEQYFGPGTRLTVT.